The 8 T cell receptor beta chains in this list originate from one sample, sequenced in a study of patients and donors after allogeneic stem cell transplantation. TCRdb analysed the RT-PCR reads with MiXCR anew, one entry per CDR3 protein. The sample includes about 150,000 distinct CDR3 sequences, about a third of them seen just once. Sequenced: blood, either unsorted or a sorted T cell fraction (not recorded which). All receptors derive from a human donor who was either an allogeneic HSCT recipient or a stem cell or donor lymphocyte infusion donor (not recorded which). It is not recorded whose cells these are; they may come from a transplant donor.

The gene calls are TRBV4-3 and TRBJ2-1; 11 bases are shared with TRBD2. The ends lost 0 bases at V and 5 bases at J; junction bases unmatched: 3. The CDR3 runs to 16 residues. From germline, CDR1 is LGHNA and CDR2 YSLEER. In DNA, the CDR3 is TGCGCCAGCAGCCAAGATAGCGGGGGGGCCAACAATGAGCAGTTCTTC. Translated, it gives CASSQDSGGANNEQFF.

There are many counts of this clonotype. The rearrangement links TRBV12-3 or TRBV12-4 to TRBJ1-1; D remains unclear. V was trimmed by 0 bases and J by 3 bases, leaving 11 bases between them. The CDR3 consists of 15 residues. In DNA, the CDR3 is TGTGCCAGCAGTTTAGCAAGGGCTAGGGACACTGAAGCTTTCTTT. It specifies CASSLARARDTEAFF.

CDR3 bases: TGCAGCGTACGGGACAGGGTAGATTCTGGGGCCAACGTCCTGACTTTC. Protein sequence: CSVRDRVDSGANVLTF. This chain uses TRBV29-1 with TRBJ2-6; 9 bases align to TRBD1. Germline V gene lookup returns CDR1 SQVTM and CDR2 ANQGSEA. The V segment lost 6 bases and the J segment 1 base; nucleotides outside the gene matches: 7. The CDR3 runs to 16 residues.

This clonotype appeared a few times. The junction differs from germline at one of its ends, possibly a read error. The rearrangement uses TRBV24-1 and TRBJ1-1; D is unresolved. Looked up from germline, CDR1 is KGHDR and CDR2 is SFDVKD. The CDR3 is made up of 13 amino acids. CDR3 residues: CATSDFLNTEAFF. CDR3 in DNA: TGTGCCACCAGTGATTTTCTGAATACTGAAGCTTTCTTT.

This chain links TRBV12-3 or TRBV12-4 with TRBJ2-1; a possible D gene is TRBD2 (6 bases). This CDR3 region has 14 residues. V dropped 5 bases and J dropped 4 bases, with 12 bases sitting between them. Here the CDR3 DNA reads TGTGCCAGCAGTGCCGGACTAACATACAATGAGCAGTTCTTC. Amino acid sequence: CASSAGLTYNEQFF.

This clonotype was counted only a few times. This sequence joins TRBV6-5 and TRBJ1-6; D not resolved. V was shortened by 2 bases and J by 8 bases, with 10 bases between the two germline ends. Germline V lookup: CDR1 MNHEY, CDR2 SVGAGI. The CDR3 covers 14 residues. The CDR3 DNA follows: TGTGCCAGCAGTTACGGAGGTCTCCATTCACCCCTCCACTTT. It specifies CASSYGGLHSPLHF.

This clonotype was seen a handful of times. The rearrangement joins TRBV6-6 to TRBJ1-5; perhaps TRBD1 as D (6 bases). This CDR3 contains 18 residues. V lost 4 bases, J lost 3 bases, and 22 bases lay in between. Germline values: CDR1 MNHNY, CDR2 SVGAGI (reference sequence). CDR3 bases: TGTGCCAGCAGTTTCCCCGGGACAAAAACAAATATCAATCAGCCCCAGCATTTT. Its protein is CASSFPGTKTNINQPQHF.

Concerning this clonotype itself: Given the absence of the conserved phenylalanine or tryptophan at the CDR3 end, a read error is likely. The chain carries TRBV12-3 or TRBV12-4 and TRBJ1-1; the D gene is possibly TRBD1 (5 bases). This CDR3 has 12 amino acids. V lost 4 bases, J lost 10 bases, and 13 bases lay in between. CDR3 residues: CASSYPRDPAFL. CDR3 coding DNA: TGTGCCAGCAGTTACCCCCGGGACCCAGCTTTCCTT.